This T cell receptor beta chain was captured in a study of shared clonotypes between healthy human individuals. Study results and caveats: Naive CD4 clonotypes overlapped across several donors at around 5%.

With respect to this clone: Antigen specificity is unknown.

This CDR3 contains 18 residues. The germline V gene has CDR1 SGDLS and CDR2 YYNGEE. J was trimmed by 1 base and V by 1 base; bases with no gene match: 10. CD8 cells classed as naive were CD45RO-negative and positively selected for CCR7, excluding terminally differentiated effector memory CD45RA+ cells. Profiled with immunoSEQ multiplex PCR; TCRdb holds only in-frame clones, not every one. The table includes millions of clones, approximately 94% detected once. Material for sequencing was naive CD8+ T cells from PBMCs. The origin of this receptor is a young man in good health. Some clones in this sample may be carry-over from other donors' samples. The V gene is TRBV9, the J gene TRBJ2-3, with 9 positions matching TRBD1. CDR3 residues: CASSVYPRTGVGTDTQYF. For the CDR3, the DNA is TGTGCCAGCAGCGTATACCCACGGACAGGGGTTGGCACAGATACGCAGTATTTT.